This T cell receptor (beta chain) was obtained from a study of T cells in Graves' hyperthyroidism and ophthalmopathy. This clonotype was seen more than once but under ten times. What it recognizes is unknown. Trimming removed 5 bases at V and 6 bases at J, with 12 bases between. The CDR3 totals 13 residues. The germline CDR1 and CDR2 sequences are MNHEY and SVGEGT. Researchers amplified the TCR beta CDR3 regions from RNA transcripts. Carried out on the TCR CDR3, a first-round RT-PCR used the HTBI primer set. One entry per CDR3 protein results from TCRdb running MiXCR on the multiplex PCR reads. The sample consists of under 300,000 distinct CDR3 sequences, about 14% of them appearing once. Study-level results: Ophthalmopathy cases were set apart from stable hyperthyroidism by a 13 V-J model.

Specimen: blood. The source is a woman aged 25 to 39 with Graves' hyperthyroidism that later progressed to Graves' ophthalmopathy. This chain links TRBV6-2 or TRBV6-3 with TRBJ2-3; possible D gene TRBD1, 5 bases. The CDR3 sequence is CASSRAQVDTQYF. Here the CDR3 DNA reads TGTGCCAGCAGTCGGGCACAGGTGGATACGCAGTATTTT.